Listed here are 31 T cell receptor beta chains from one sample, sequenced in a study of regulatory T cells in long-lasting Graves disease. Time point here: newly diagnosed GD, antithyroid drugs for less than 3 months. The TCR library was made from RNA that had been extracted from PBMCs in TRIzol. Arm-PCR of CDR3 regions and iRepertoire HTBI primers were used to build TCR beta libraries. TCRdb fed the multiplex PCR reads into MiXCR, producing one record per CDR3 protein. The table lists about 530,000 distinct CDR3 sequences, 16% of them singletons. The sample also formed part of further work on T cells in Graves' hyperthyroidism and ophthalmopathy.

Specimen: peripheral blood mononuclear cells (PBMCs), collected at new diagnosis, from a patient treated with antithyroid drugs. These TCRs come from a woman aged 35-65 years with Graves disease.

This clonotype was counted ten times or more. The chain carries TRBV28 and TRBJ2-5; tentatively, D is TRBD1 or TRBD2 (6 bases each). Germline loops: CDR1 MDHEN, CDR2 SYDVKM. The CDR3 covers 14 residues. Trimming took off 2 bases at V and 4 bases at J, with 11 bases between the two ends. For the CDR3, the DNA is TGTGCCAGCAGTTTAGCACAGGGAGGAGAGACCCAGTACTTC. Its translation is CASSLAQGGETQYF.

This clonotype was picked up many times. The chain links TRBV24-1 to TRBJ2-1; unclear D gene. The CDR3 is made up of 13 amino acids. Trimming removed 4 bases at V and 8 bases at J, with 11 bases between. The germline CDR1 and CDR2 sequences are KGHDR and SFDVKD. CDR3 loop: CATSDYPGDEQFF. The DNA for the CDR3 is TGTGCCACCAGTGACTACCCGGGCGATGAGCAGTTCTTC.

This clonotype was seen more than once but under ten times. The chain joins TRBV28 to TRBJ2-3; the D gene is possibly TRBD2 (5 bases). The CDR3 covers 13 residues. The germline CDR1 and CDR2 sequences are MDHEN and SYDVKM. V was clipped by 5 bases and J by 10 bases, with 16 bases between them. The DNA for the CDR3 is TGTGCCAGCAGTCCCCTCGCGTCCGGGGCGCAGTATTTT. Translation gives CASSPLASGAQYF.

The chain couples TRBV5-6 to TRBJ1-6; no firm D call. Germline V gives CDR1 SGHDT, CDR2 YYEEEE. V was pared by 4 bases and J by 10 bases, with 15 bases between. This CDR3 is 14 amino acids long. The CDR3 DNA sequence: TGTGCCAGCAGCACCGGACTAGTAGGATCACCCCTCCACTTT. Protein: CASSTGLVGSPLHF.

This chain uses TRBV6-2 or TRBV6-3 with TRBJ1-2; D is unresolved. V was pared by 5 bases and J by 10 bases, with 17 bases between. The CDR3 extends over 13 amino acids. Germline-derived CDR1 and CDR2 are MNHEY and SVGEGT. The CDR3 here is CASSEGRVWDYTF. For the CDR3, the DNA is TGTGCCAGCAGTGAAGGACGCGTCTGGGACTACACCTTC.

The CDR3 bases are TGCAGCGTTGTTGCAGGTTTGAACACTGAAGCTTTCTTT. Protein: CSVVAGLNTEAFF. The V gene is TRBV29-1, the J gene TRBJ1-1; D gene uncertain. Germline assignment: CDR1 SQVTM and CDR2 ANQGSEA. CDR3 size: 13 residues. V was clipped by 4 bases and J by 0 bases, with 9 bases between them.

This clonotype came up many times. This chain connects TRBV7-9 to TRBJ2-7, with D possibly being TRBD1 (5 bases). CDR3 length: 14 amino acids. Between the trimmed V and J ends, which lost 5 bases and 0 bases, there was a span of 11 bases. Germline V gene sequence: CDR1 SEHNR, CDR2 FQNEAQ (reference sequence). Written as DNA, the CDR3 is TGTGCCAGCAGCCGTAGACAGAGCTCCTACGAGCAGTACTTC. Encoded protein: CASSRRQSSYEQYF.

The genes are TRBV7-2 and TRBJ2-7; no clear D. This CDR3 has 14 residues. V lost 2 bases, J lost 6 bases, and 14 bases lay in between. Germline V CDR1 and CDR2: SGHTA, FQGNSA. The CDR3 here is CASSLLVTRSEQYF. The CDR3 DNA follows: TGTGCCAGCAGCTTACTGGTTACCAGGAGCGAGCAGTACTTC.

This clonotype was seen repeatedly, ten times or more. The chain joins TRBV18 to TRBJ2-3; possible D gene TRBD2, 6 bases. The germline V and J ends were trimmed by 8 bases and 1 base, with 13 bases remaining between them. Per germline, CDR1 KGHSH and CDR2 LQKENI. The CDR3 loop spans 14 amino acids. CDR3 residues: CASESSERTDTQYF. The CDR3 nucleotides are TGTGCCAGCGAATCTAGCGAACGCACAGATACGCAGTATTTT.

V is TRBV20-1 and J is TRBJ1-2; D is undetermined. Trimming removed 6 bases at V and 2 bases at J, with 7 bases between. The CDR3 has 11 residues. From germline, CDR1 is DFQATT and CDR2 SNEGSKA (reference sequence). CDR3 in amino acids: CSAEQNYGYTF. The CDR3 DNA reads as TGCAGTGCGGAACAGAACTATGGCTACACCTTC.

This clonotype turned up a few times. This chain links TRBV2 with TRBJ2-3; 10 bases match TRBD2. The CDR3 consists of 15 residues. The germline CDR1 and CDR2 sequences are SNHLY and FYNNEI. J gave up 2 bases and V 8 bases, and 7 bases lay outside the gene matches. The CDR3 DNA reads as TGTGCCAGCTCTAGCGGGGGACTAAACACAGATACGCAGTATTTT. Translating it yields CASSSGGLNTDTQYF.

This clonotype was detected many times. The chain has TRBV18 and TRBJ2-3; 7 nucleotides match TRBD1. Trimming cost V 3 bases and J 2 bases; bases outside gene matches: 2. Germline CDR1 is KGHSH and CDR2 is LQKENI. The CDR3 sequence is 14 residues long. The CDR3 loop is CASSPTGSTDTQYF. In DNA, the CDR3 is TGTGCCAGCTCACCGACAGGGTCCACAGATACGCAGTATTTT.

There are a few counts of this clonotype. CDR3 bases: TGTGCCAGCAGTCCTTCGGGGGGTCATAGCAATCAGCCCCAGCATTTT. Its translation: CASSPSGGHSNQPQHF. This chain connects TRBV6-1 to TRBJ1-5, with a tentative D call TRBD1 (5 bases). Trimming removed 5 bases from V and 0 bases from J, with 14 bases in between. The germline CDR1 and CDR2 sequences are MNHNS and SASEGT. CDR3 length equals 16 residues.

There are many counts of this clonotype. DNA of the CDR3: TGTGCCAGCACGAACTGGCAGACAGGGGGCTACACCTTC. It codes for CASTNWQTGGYTF. The V call is TRBV27, the J call TRBJ1-2; 7 bases align to TRBD1. Unmatched junction bases numbered 10, after V lost 7 bases and J lost 8 bases. Germline V gene sequence: CDR1 MNHEY, CDR2 SMNVEV (reference sequence). CDR3 length: 13 residues.

This clonotype has a handful of counts. This chain uses TRBV9 with TRBJ2-7, with a tentative D call TRBD2 (5 bases). The ends were cut back, 4 bases at V and 4 bases at J, with 15 bases in the middle. The CDR3 loop spans 14 amino acids. CDR1 and CDR2 (germline): SGDLS, YYNGEE. In nucleotides, the CDR3 is TGTGCCAGCAGCCCCTCAGCCGGAGGATACGAGCAGTACTTC. This gives the protein CASSPSAGGYEQYF.

In the case of this clonotype: The likely explanation is a read error, given a far larger clone one base away. The chain has TRBV30 and TRBJ2-7; TRBD2 is a possible D gene (6 bases). Germline V CDR1 and CDR2: GTSNPN, SVGIG (reference sequence). This CDR3 spans 15 amino acids. The V and J ends lost 2 bases and 7 bases respectively, with 21 bases between them. The CDR3 is CAWSPLALSYNEQYF. CDR3 sequence (DNA): TGTGCCTGGAGTCCCCTAGCGCTATCCTACAATGAGCAGTACTTC.

This clonotype has just a few counts. This sequence joins TRBV7-9 and TRBJ1-6, with unresolved D. The CDR3 length is 15 residues. Germline CDR1 and CDR2: SEHNR and FQNEAQ (reference sequence). The V gene lost 4 bases and the J gene lost 9 bases, with 16 bases spanning the gap. CDR3 nucleotide sequence: TGTGCCAGCAGCTCTATAGTGCCCCCAGCTTCACCCCTCCACTTT. This codes for CASSSIVPPASPLHF.

This sequence joins TRBV4-1 and TRBJ2-7; TRBD1 is a possible D gene (6 bases). V lost 4 bases and J lost 3, with 13 bases in between. CDR1 is MGHRA and CDR2 is YSYEKL in the germline V gene. The CDR3 has 14 residues. The CDR3 loop is CASSLDLQGYEQYF. In DNA, the CDR3 is TGCGCCAGCAGCCTCGACTTACAGGGCTACGAGCAGTACTTC.

The table lists this clonotype with a few counts. The chain joins TRBV4-1 to TRBJ2-1; 9 bases line up with TRBD2. V lost 0 bases, J lost 8 bases, and 8 bases stayed unmatched. Germline V gives CDR1 MGHRA, CDR2 YSYEKL. The CDR3 covers 16 residues. The chain's CDR3 is CASSQDGLAGTDEQFF. The CDR3 bases are TGCGCCAGCAGCCAAGATGGGCTAGCGGGGACGGATGAGCAGTTCTTC.

This chain connects TRBV5-1 to TRBJ2-3; 10 bases fit TRBD2. There are 15 residues in the CDR3. Trimming at V came to 4 bases and at J to 4 bases, leaving 6 bases not matched to a gene. In germline, CDR1 is SGHRS, CDR2 YFSETQ. The CDR3 DNA follows: TGCGCCAGCAGCCTAACTAGCGGGGTTTCAGATACGCAGTATTTT. It yields the protein CASSLTSGVSDTQYF.

This clonotype was seen repeatedly, ten times or more. The CDR3 coding sequence is TGTGCCTGGAGTCCCCTCGAGTACAATGAGCAGTTCTTC. It translates to CAWSPLEYNEQFF. V gene TRBV30 combines with J gene TRBJ2-1; the D is unclear. V was cut by 2 bases and J by 4 bases, with 9 bases left in between. This CDR3 contains 13 residues. Germline V gene sequence: CDR1 GTSNPN, CDR2 SVGIG (reference sequence).

This clonotype has a count of ten or more. CDR3 sequence: CASSRSLGGNTEAFF. The CDR3 DNA follows: TGTGCCAGCAGTCGATCCCTCGGGGGGAACACTGAAGCTTTCTTT. The chain carries TRBV12-3 or TRBV12-4 and TRBJ1-1; a weak D match, TRBD1 (5 bases). This CDR3 is built from 15 residues. Trimming took off 5 bases at V and 1 base at J, with 14 bases between the two ends.

The sample holds many counts of this clonotype. V is TRBV5-1 and J is TRBJ2-1, with 9 bases fitting TRBD1. V lost 7 bases, J lost 7 bases, and 9 bases stayed unmatched. This CDR3 has 14 residues. Germline CDR1 is SGHRS and CDR2 is YFSETQ. CDR3 coding DNA: TGCGCCAGCGGAGGGACAGGGTCTACAAATGAGCAGTTCTTC. Translating gives CASGGTGSTNEQFF.

In this sample, this clonotype turned up many times. The V and J genes are TRBV7-3 and TRBJ2-1; 9 nucleotides match TRBD2. The CDR3 spans 15 residues. Germline V gene sequence: CDR1 SGHTA, CDR2 FQGTGA. V lost 2 bases, J lost 8 bases, and 7 bases stayed unmatched. The CDR3 DNA reads TGTGCCAGCAGCTTATCTGGCGGGGGGGCACATGAGCAGTTCTTC. Its translation is CASSLSGGGAHEQFF.

The gene calls are TRBV6-2 or TRBV6-3 and TRBJ1-6, with TRBD1 as a possible D gene (6 bases). Per the germline V gene, CDR1 is MNHEY and CDR2 is SVGEGT. With 2 bases removed from V and 13 bases from J, the gap between germline ends came to 21 bases. The CDR3 extends over 16 amino acids. In nucleotides, the CDR3 is TGTGCCAGCAGTTACGCGACAGTTAGGGGGATATCCCCCCTCCACTTT. This translates into CASSYATVRGISPLHF.

This clonotype was counted a few times. This chain joins TRBV28 and TRBJ1-3, with a weak D call TRBD1 (5 bases). Trimming stripped 2 bases from V and 12 bases from J, with 11 bases between. The germline CDR1 and CDR2 sequences are MDHEN and SYDVKM. The CDR3 has 12 amino acids. CDR3 coding DNA: TGTGCCAGCAGTTTAAAAGGGACGCGCATATATTTT. It yields the protein CASSLKGTRIYF.

Details on this clonotype: A single base separates this from a much larger clone, so it may be a read error. The V call is TRBV7-2, the J call TRBJ2-2; a possible D gene is TRBD1 (6 bases). This CDR3 comprises 17 residues. From germline, CDR1 is SGHTA and CDR2 FQGNSA. CDR3 sequence (DNA): TGTGCCGGCAGAGGGGGAGAACGTTACGCGAACACCGGGGAGCTGTTTTTT. Protein sequence: CAGRGGERYANTGELFF.

This clonotype was recorded many times. The chain joins TRBV28 to TRBJ1-6; tentative D call: TRBD1 (6 bases). The V and J ends lost 4 bases and 5 bases respectively, with 12 bases between them. This CDR3 region has 15 residues. CDR1 is MDHEN, CDR2 SYDVKM, per germline. This CDR3 reads CASSSPGHDNSPLHF. Written as DNA, the CDR3 is TGTGCCAGCAGTTCTCCGGGACACGATAATTCACCCCTCCACTTT. Combining the CDR3 with reference TRBV28 and TRBJ1-6 gives the whole variable domain DVKVTQSSRYLVKRTGEKVFLECVQDMDHENMFWYRQDPGLGLRLIYFSYDVKMKEKGDIPEGYSVSREKKERFSLILESASTNQTSMYLCASSSPGHDNSPLHFGNGTRLTVT.

This clonotype was observed at least ten times. The genes are TRBV30 and TRBJ2-7; no definite D call. This CDR3 has 13 residues. CDR1 is GTSNPN and CDR2 is SVGIG in the germline V gene (reference sequence). The V and J ends lost 2 bases and 2 bases respectively, with 10 bases between them. The CDR3 nucleotides read TGTGCCTGGAGTCCTGGTCTGACCTACGAGCAGTACTTC. Amino acid sequence: CAWSPGLTYEQYF.

This clonotype was detected only a few times. The conserved phenylalanine or tryptophan normally closing the CDR3 is absent here, so this likely arose from a read error. In DNA, the CDR3 is TGTGCCAGCAGCTCACAGGGGGTAGCGGGGGGAGAGCAGTTCCTC. Translating it yields CASSSQGVAGGEQFL. The rearrangement uses TRBV9 and TRBJ2-1; 10 bases map to TRBD2. The germline V gene encodes CDR1 SGDLS and CDR2 YYNGEE. This CDR3 has 15 amino acids. V dropped 4 bases and J dropped 10; count of bases not matched to a gene: 11.

In its sample, this clonotype was seen many times. The V gene is TRBV30, the J gene TRBJ2-3; D may be TRBD1 (6 bases). The length of the CDR3 is 11 residues. Germline loops: CDR1 GTSNPN, CDR2 SVGIG (reference sequence). Between the trimmed V and J ends, which lost 2 bases and 6 bases, there was a span of 6 bases. The CDR3 loop reads CAWSQGDTQYF. The CDR3 DNA sequence: TGTGCCTGGAGTCAGGGGGATACGCAGTATTTT.